These T cell receptor beta chains were read from a single sample in a study of T cell responses to AZD1222 COVID-19 vaccine. TCRdb keeps only in-frame clones here, not all; method: immunoSEQ multiplex PCR. The data show over 100,000 clones, around 87% seen once. Sample: peripheral blood, taken 28 days after the second AZD1222 dose. These receptors originate from an adult who received the AZD1222 COVID-19 vaccine. Each CDR3 is given with its conserved first and last residue.

j_call v_call cdr3_aa
TRBJ2-1 TRBV19 CASTRTGDYPNEQFF
TRBJ2-7 TRBV2 CASSEVTGGLGEQYF
TRBJ2-1 TRBV4-2 CASSQEASGGYNEQFF
TRBJ2-7 TRBV27 CASSSARVSYEQYF
TRBJ1-2 TRBV19 CASSRDDYGYTF
TRBJ2-7 TRBV12-3/TRBV12-4 CASSFRVTYEQYF
TRBJ1-5 TRBV27 CASSLWGSNQPQHF
TRBJ1-1 TRBV7-9 CASSPRDRVNTEAFF
TRBJ2-2 TRBV7-9 CASSSPEGTRFYTGELFF
TRBJ2-7 TRBV9 CASSPSLAGTTYEQYF
TRBJ2-7 TRBV19 CASNTNRVSYEQYF
TRBJ1-1 TRBV5-1 CASSSRQGRYAEAFF
TRBJ2-7 TRBV14 CASSQVFRGLGEQYF
TRBJ2-3 TRBV18 CASSPVTARGTDTQYF
TRBJ2-3 TRBV9 CASSTPFTDTQYF
TRBJ1-5 TRBV12-5 CASGLVGDLSGNQPQHF
TRBJ1-2 TRBV25-1 CASSEWGAGGGYGYTF
TRBJ2-1 TRBV7-3 CASSLRARNEQFF
TRBJ2-1 TRBV4-1 CASSQAVTVRGLHDEQFF
TRBJ1-2 TRBV5-8 CAILTGGKDYGYTF
TRBJ2-1 TRBV29-1 CSVEFSGASPGEQFF
TRBJ1-2 TRBV6-4 CASSDSATGFNGYTF
TRBJ1-4 TRBV4-1 CASSPLGAEGEKLFF
TRBJ2-7 TRBV19 CASSIPGTSSYEQYF
TRBJ2-5 TRBV28 CASSLRGSSAAAVETQYF
TRBJ2-7 TRBV15 CATSSSDFYEQYF
TRBJ2-7 TRBV3-1/TRBV3-2 CASSQREGSYEQYF
TRBJ2-1 TRBV21-1 CASSKGLTRANEQFF
TRBJ1-1 TRBV6-5 CASTIGWENTEAFF